The clone carrying this TCR beta chain was picked up one time. Study processing details: Counts of nucleated cells, estimated from reference gene primer amplification, were obtained. The data were produced by immunoSEQ multiplex PCR, yet TCRdb's version contains in-frame clones alone and is incomplete. That table supplies the V and J calls and clone size; D and trimming were determined from the DNA. The table includes some 200,000 clones, 89% detected once. The sample originates from a study of blood T cell repertoires in COVID-19. Study-wide background: Samples representing acute and convalescent COVID-19 were sourced from the United States, Italy and Spain. T cells, B-cell-depleted T cells, or PBMCs supplied cDNA or gDNA.

V lost 1 base to trimming and J lost 8 bases, with 11 bases between them. The CDR3 length is 13 residues. CDR1 is LGHDT and CDR2 is YNNKEL in the germline V gene (reference sequence). The chain has TRBV3-1 (or the pseudogene TRBV3-2) and TRBJ1-2; D not certain. Source material: peripheral blood. The receptor was derived from a woman aged 35 to 49 with acute or convalescent COVID-19. In DNA, the CDR3 is TGTGCCAGCAGCCAAGGCAGGTCTGGCGGCTACACCTTC. This encodes CASSQGRSGGYTF.